The 24 T cell receptor beta chains below all came from one sample that was sequenced in a study of cytomegalovirus exposure and HLA in healthy donors. Primers included in the PCR were 60 Vbeta and 13 Jbeta primers. Data came from immunoSEQ multiplex PCR; TCRdb stores just in-frame clones and leaves some out. Altogether about 120,000 clones are present, approximately 81% being singletons, with the ten largest covering approximately 2%. The sample consisted of PBMCs. The receptors derive from a man between 18 and 35 years old in good health and CMV-seronegative.

The J gene is TRBJ1-1, the V gene TRBV7-3, with TRBD1 identical over 7 bases. This CDR3 region has 13 residues. Germline CDR1 SGHTA, CDR2 FQGTGA. The junction had 11 bases not matched to a gene; V was cut back by 5 bases and J by 11 bases. CDR3 coding DNA: TGTGCCAGCAGCCGAGATGGACAGGAGATCGCTTTCTTT. Translation: CASSRDGQEIAFF. Looking up the rest from reference TRBV7-3 and TRBJ1-1 gives the full variable domain: GAGVSQTPSNKVTEKGKYVELRCDPISGHTALYWYRQSLGQGPEFLIYFQGTGAADDSGLPNDRFFAVRPEGSVSTLKIQRTERGDSAVYLCASSRDGQEIAFFGQGTRLTVV.

The chain combines TRBV10-3 with TRBJ2-3; 9 positions match TRBD2. The CDR3 length is 15 residues. Germline trimming cut 11 bases from V and 2 bases from J; bases unmatched to any gene: 11. The germline gives CDR1 ENHRY, CDR2 SYGVKD. The CDR3 DNA is TGTGCCTCCACCCCCTTAGCGGGAGCCACAGATACGCAGTATTTT. It codes for CASTPLAGATDTQYF.

The chain links TRBV7-3 to TRBJ2-3; TRBD2 aligns across 15 bases. This CDR3 is built from 17 residues. V lost 4 bases to trimming and J lost 5 bases; unmatched junction nucleotides: 7. Germline CDR1 and CDR2: SGHTA and FQGTGA. CDR3 DNA: TGTGCCAGCAGCTCGCCAGGACTAGCGGGAGGGCGAGATACGCAGTATTTT. As protein: CASSSPGLAGGRDTQYF.

The rearrangement joins TRBV6-5 to TRBJ2-2; D not certain. V was trimmed by 6 bases and J by 3 bases, leaving 5 bases between them. Germline assignment: CDR1 MNHEY and CDR2 SVGAGI. The CDR3 has 12 residues. The CDR3 nucleotides read TGTGCCAGCAGATATTACACCGGGGAGCTGTTTTTT. This translates into CASRYYTGELFF.

V is TRBV19 and J is TRBJ2-2; 9 bases are shared with TRBD1. The V gene end was trimmed by 8 bases and the J gene end by 4 bases; junction bases not matched to a gene: 5. Germline CDR1 and CDR2: LNHDA and SQIVND (reference sequence). This CDR3 is built from 14 residues. The DNA for the CDR3 is TGTGCCAGTCGACAGGGGGTCCCCACCGGGGAGCTGTTTTTT. This translates into CASRQGVPTGELFF.

V and J are TRBV6-1 and TRBJ1-2; D gene ambiguous. The V gene lost 2 bases and the J gene lost 5 bases, with 18 bases spanning the gap. This CDR3 contains 16 residues. CDR1 is MNHNS and CDR2 is SASEGT in the germline V gene. The CDR3 DNA is TGTGCCAGCAGTGAACTTGGGCCTCAGAGCGGGTATGGCTACACCTTC. It encodes CASSELGPQSGYGYTF.

The J gene is TRBJ1-1, the V gene TRBV18; D is unresolved. Per germline, CDR1 KGHSH and CDR2 LQKENI. The CDR3 totals 15 residues. V lost 3 bases to trimming and J lost 3 bases, with 14 bases between them. CDR3 coding DNA: TGTGCCAGCTCACCGACTCAGACCCGGGACACTGAAGCTTTCTTT. Its protein product is CASSPTQTRDTEAFF.

The J gene is TRBJ2-7, the V gene TRBV27; 11 bases match TRBD2. CDR3 length: 15 residues. The germline V gene has CDR1 MNHEY and CDR2 SMNVEV (reference sequence). V lost 6 bases to trimming and J lost 2 bases; unmatched junction nucleotides: 6. The CDR3, as DNA: TGTGCCAGCAGACTAGCGGGAGTTGGGACCTACGAGCAGTACTTC. Translation: CASRLAGVGTYEQYF.

The V and J genes are TRBV5-1 and TRBJ2-2, with D maybe TRBD2 (6 bases). Per germline, CDR1 SGHRS and CDR2 YFSETQ. The CDR3 runs 15 residues. V lost 7 bases and J 2 bases, leaving 15 bases between the germline ends. The CDR3 spells CASRGGVRNTGELFF. Here the CDR3 DNA reads TGCGCCAGCCGGGGCGGGGTTCGAAACACCGGGGAGCTGTTTTTT.

The J gene is TRBJ2-1, the V gene TRBV28, with TRBD1 matching over 9 bases. Germline V gene sequence: CDR1 MDHEN, CDR2 SYDVKM. Losses at the gene ends were 6 bases for V and 8 bases for J; bases not matched to a gene: 14. This CDR3 is 16 amino acids long. The DNA of the CDR3 is TGTGCCAGCAGGTTACACAATCCGGGACAGGGCTATGAGCAGTTCTTC. Residues: CASRLHNPGQGYEQFF.

This chain links TRBV15 with TRBJ1-2; the D gene is possibly TRBD1 (6 bases). CDR3 length: 15 residues. Germline CDR1 and CDR2: LNHNV and YYDKDF (reference sequence). V lost 4 bases and J 4 bases, leaving 16 bases between the germline ends. The chain's CDR3 is CATSIEIGQIYGYTF. CDR3 sequence (DNA): TGTGCCACCAGCATAGAGATAGGACAGATCTATGGCTACACCTTC.

This sequence joins TRBV6-4 and TRBJ1-2; 8 bases are a match to TRBD1. The CDR3 totals 19 residues. With 3 bases clipped from V and 0 bases from J, the junction kept 15 bases outside the gene matches. Germline assignment: CDR1 MRHNA and CDR2 SNTAGT. The CDR3 coding sequence is TGTGCCAGCAGTGAAGTCTATTTGAAGCGGGACAGGTCTAACTATGGCTACACCTTC. Its protein is CASSEVYLKRDRSNYGYTF.

The chain links TRBV5-6 to TRBJ2-5, with 11 bases aligning to TRBD2. V lost 0 bases, J lost 4 bases, and 5 bases stayed unmatched. The CDR3 consists of 16 residues. In germline, CDR1 is SGHDT, CDR2 YYEEEE. The CDR3 reads CASSLAFGLAGETQYF. For the CDR3, the DNA is TGTGCCAGCAGCTTGGCTTTTGGACTAGCGGGAGAGACCCAGTACTTC. Full variable domain (outside the CDR3, taken from reference TRBV5-6 and TRBJ2-5): DAGVTQSPTHLIKTRGQQVTLRCSPKSGHDTVSWYQQALGQGPQFIFQYYEEEERQRGNFPDRFSGHQFPNYSSELNVNALLLGDSALYLCASSLAFGLAGETQYFGPGTRLLVL.

V is TRBV11-2 and J is TRBJ1-1, with TRBD1 matching over 11 bases. Germline V gene data show CDR1 as SGHAT and CDR2 as FQNNGV. The V gene end was trimmed by 3 bases and the J gene end by 1 base; junction bases not matched to a gene: 7. There are 17 residues in the CDR3. The CDR3 sequence is CASSLRDRGARNTEAFF. The CDR3 DNA is TGTGCCAGCAGCTTGCGGGACAGGGGGGCTAGGAACACTGAAGCTTTCTTT.

In nucleotides, the CDR3 is TGTGCTAGTGGTTTGCAGGGTTGGACTGAAGCTTTCTTT. Its translation is CASGLQGWTEAFF. The chain employs TRBV12-5 and TRBJ1-1, with a tentative D call TRBD1 (5 bases). The CDR3 is 13 residues long. The V and J ends lost 2 bases and 5 bases respectively, with 9 bases between them. Germline V CDR1 and CDR2: LGHNT, FRNRAP.

This chain joins TRBV18 and TRBJ2-1; 8 positions agree with TRBD2. There are 16 residues in the CDR3. V gave up 3 bases and J gave up 7 bases; unmatched junction bases: 11. CDR1 KGHSH and CDR2 LQKENI come from the germline V gene. In DNA form, the CDR3 reads TGTGCCAGCTCACCCTCGGGCGGGAGGCTCGGGAATGAGCAGTTCTTC. Amino acid sequence: CASSPSGGRLGNEQFF.

The J gene is TRBJ1-2, the V gene TRBV18; 8 bases agree with TRBD1. The J segment lost 6 bases and the V segment lost 3 bases, leaving 9 bases of the junction unmatched. The CDR3 totals 15 residues. Germline V lookup: CDR1 KGHSH, CDR2 LQKENI. In nucleotides, the CDR3 is TGTGCCAGCTCACCCCTCGGACAGGGTTTTGATGGCTACACCTTC. Its protein is CASSPLGQGFDGYTF.

The chain employs TRBV19 and TRBJ1-5, with D possibly being TRBD1 (5 bases). The CDR3 is 14 amino acids. Germline CDR1 and CDR2: LNHDA and SQIVND (reference sequence). Trimming removed 3 bases at V and 5 bases at J, with 11 bases between. The CDR3 DNA sequence: TGTGCCAGTAGTATCGGACAAGGAGATCAGCCCCAGCATTTT. Translation gives CASSIGQGDQPQHF.

The chain combines TRBV7-8 with TRBJ2-5; D may be TRBD2 (6 bases). Germline V gene sequence: CDR1 SGHVS, CDR2 FQNEAQ. The V gene lost 3 bases and the J gene lost 5 bases, with 25 bases spanning the gap. CDR3 length equals 18 residues. The CDR3 sequence: CASSFYPMGPGDHETQYF. The CDR3 DNA reads as TGTGCCAGCAGCTTTTATCCTATGGGACCGGGGGATCACGAGACCCAGTACTTC. Together with reference TRBV7-8 and TRBJ2-5, the CDR3 gives the full variable domain: GAGVSQSPRYKVAKRGQDVALRCDPISGHVSLFWYQQALGQGPEFLTYFQNEAQLDKSGLPSDRFFAERPEGSVSTLKIQRTQQEDSAVYLCASSFYPMGPGDHETQYFGPGTRLLVL.

The chain couples TRBV9 to TRBJ2-2, with 10 bases lining up with TRBD2. With V trimmed by 3 bases and J by 2 bases, 4 bases remained unmatched. Germline V lookup: CDR1 SGDLS, CDR2 YYNGEE. The CDR3 is 16 residues long. CDR3 bases: TGTGCCAGCAGCGCCGGACTAGCGGTCAACACCGGGGAGCTGTTTTTT. It translates to CASSAGLAVNTGELFF.

Comment on this clone: At one boundary the junction diverges from the germline segment, which might be a read error. The chain links TRBV28 to TRBJ2-3; 8 bases fit TRBD2. Per germline, CDR1 MDHEN and CDR2 SYDVKM. The CDR3 contains 13 residues. CDR3 DNA sequence: TGTGCCAGCACCCTACCGGGGACTAGTTTCGAAGTTTTT. It is translated as CASTLPGTSFEVF.

This clone has only a few counts. The gene calls are TRBV6-4 and TRBJ2-2; 11 nucleotides line up with TRBD2. Per germline, CDR1 MRHNA and CDR2 SNTAGT. The V gene end was trimmed by 3 bases and the J gene end by 6 bases; junction bases not matched to a gene: 3. This CDR3 region has 15 residues. CDR3 in amino acids: CASSETSGTAGELFF. CDR3 DNA: TGTGCCAGCAGTGAGACTAGCGGGACGGCCGGGGAGCTGTTTTTT.

This chain connects TRBV4-1 to TRBJ2-1; 8 bases agree with TRBD2. The germline V gene has CDR1 MGHRA and CDR2 YSYEKL. The CDR3 is 17 residues long. Trimming at V came to 0 bases and at J to 2 bases, leaving 6 bases not matched to a gene. The CDR3 spells CASSQDQGAGAYNEQFF. DNA for the CDR3: TGCGCCAGCAGCCAAGATCAGGGAGCGGGAGCCTACAATGAGCAGTTCTTC.

This clone is a singleton in its sample. The rearrangement links TRBV6-5 to TRBJ2-1; 7 bases fit TRBD1. Per germline, CDR1 MNHEY and CDR2 SVGAGI. V gave up 2 bases and J gave up 2 bases; unmatched junction bases: 6. This CDR3 spans 16 amino acids. The CDR3 region is CASSYRPDRAYNEQFF. The CDR3 bases are TGTGCCAGCAGTTACCGTCCCGACAGGGCCTACAATGAGCAGTTCTTC.